Given below is one T cell receptor (beta chain) in context. This entry belongs to a study of shared clonotypes between healthy human individuals. Per the germline V gene, CDR1 is SGHAT and CDR2 is FQNNGV. The CDR3 spans 13 residues. The germline V and J ends were trimmed by 4 bases and 0 bases, with 7 bases remaining between them. Cells designated naive CD8 were CD45RO-negative and were positively selected for CCR7, with terminally differentiated effector memory CD45RA+ cells excluded. The assay was run at deep level. Libraries were prepared by immunoSEQ multiplex PCR; TCRdb keeps only in-frame clonotypes and omits some of them. The sample includes about 2 million clones, roughly 94% seen only once; the top ten take around 1%.

V is TRBV11-2 and J is TRBJ2-7; no clear D. Specimen: naive CD8+ T cells sorted from blood. The TCR originated in a man between 18 and 35 years old in good health. DNA for the CDR3: TGTGCCAGCAGCTCCAAGTCCTCCTACGAGCAGTACTTC. Translation gives CASSSKSSYEQYF.